The 8 T cell receptor beta chains below come from one sample, sequenced in a study of T cell clonality in common variable immunodeficiency. This table comes from immunoSEQ multiplex PCR, and its TCRdb copy is limited to in-frame clones, with some not included. Recorded here are about 35,000 clones, with no singletons, and the ten leading clones hold 2.5% to 3.5%. The sample taken for sequencing was peripheral blood mononuclear cells. The receptors originated from a person aged 18 to 70 in good health.

Ten or more counts support this clone. Read coverage stops 3 residues before the CDR3 terminus; the germline J gene supplies the remainder. J is TRBJ2-7 and V is TRBV5-1; 10 nucleotides line up with TRBD2. Germline assignment: CDR1 SGHRS and CDR2 YFSETQ. V was clipped by 2 bases and J by 2 bases; unmatched bases: 7. The CDR3 sequence is 16 residues long. CDR3 protein: CASSLGLAGETYEQYF. Partial CDR3 DNA: TGCGCCAGCAGCTTAGGGCTAGCGGGGGAGACCTACGAG.

This clone was counted many times. The CDR3 end falls 3 residues outside the read, so it is completed with the germline J gene. The genes are TRBV28 and TRBJ2-1; 11 positions match TRBD2. From germline, CDR1 is MDHEN and CDR2 SYDVKM. The CDR3 is made up of 16 amino acids. After removal of 5 bases from V and 9 bases from J, the junction contained 12 bases not matched to a gene. The sequenced part of the CDR3 DNA is TGTGCCAGCAGTGGATCTGGGTTAGCGGGAGGGAGTGAG. Encoded protein: CASSGSGLAGGSE. The complete CDR3 sequence is CASSGSGLAGGSEQFF.

This clone was counted ten times or more. The read ends 3 residues before the CDR3 terminus; that terminus is restored from the germline J gene. The rearrangement joins TRBV7-9 to TRBJ1-2; 8 bases agree with TRBD1. The germline gives CDR1 SEHNR, CDR2 FQNEAQ (reference sequence). CDR3 length: 12 residues. The CDR3 region is CASSFDRGDYTF. The part of the CDR3 DNA that was read is TGTGCCAGCAGCTTTGACAGGGGTGAC.

The table lists this clone with many counts. The read ends 3 residues before the CDR3 terminus; that terminus is restored from the germline J gene. The chain carries TRBV6-4 and TRBJ1-4; 7 positions match TRBD1. Germline CDR1 is MRHNA and CDR2 is SNTAGT. Unmatched junction bases numbered 7, after V lost 1 base and J lost 5 bases. There are 16 residues in the CDR3. CDR3 sequence reads: CASSDFSGQLNEKLFF. The covered CDR3 bases are TGTGCCAGCAGTGACTTTTCGGGACAGCTCAATGAAAAA.

This clone was counted many times. The covered CDR3 bases are TGCGCCAGCAGCCAAGCTCCGAGTACTACAAACTATGGC. It translates to CASSQAPSTTNYG. The full CDR3 is CASSQAPSTTNYGYTF. The rearrangement uses TRBV4-1 and TRBJ1-2; D unclear. The read stops 3 residues short of the end of the CDR3; the missing end is completed from the germline J gene. The CDR3 runs to 16 residues. V lost 1 base, J lost 2 bases, and 14 bases lay in between. From germline, CDR1 is MGHRA and CDR2 YSYEKL.

This clone was counted many times. The read finishes 3 residues shy of the CDR3 end, and the germline J gene is used to complete it. The chain has TRBV19 and TRBJ2-3; weak D call: TRBD1 (5 bases). The CDR3 is 13 amino acids. Germline V gives CDR1 LNHDA, CDR2 SQIVND (reference sequence). Trimming took off 7 bases at V and 1 base at J, with 9 bases between the two ends. CDR3 region: CASKTGRTDTQYF. The CDR3 bases that were read are TGTGCCAGTAAAACAGGACGCACAGATACG.

The table lists this clone with many counts. The CDR3 goes on 3 residues after the read ends, and that part is filled in from the germline J gene. The V gene is TRBV5-1, the J gene TRBJ2-7; TRBD1 matches 7 bases. Germline V gene lookup returns CDR1 SGHRS and CDR2 YFSETQ. J was trimmed by 5 bases and V by 0 bases; bases with no gene match: 5. CDR3 length: 14 amino acids. The CDR3 DNA, read in part, is TGCGCCAGCAGCTTGGGGGACAGTATTAACGAG. Its protein product is CASSLGDSINE. The entire CDR3 sequence reads CASSLGDSINEQYF.

This clone was counted at least ten times. The read gets to within 3 residues of the CDR3 end, and the germline J gene fills in the rest. The chain employs TRBV2 and TRBJ1-2, with unresolved D. V lost 0 bases and J 4 bases, leaving 12 bases between the germline ends. This CDR3 is built from 15 residues. Per the germline V gene, CDR1 is SNHLY and CDR2 is FYNNEI. Partial CDR3 DNA: TGTGCCAGCAGTGAAGCGGCCTCGGAGGGCTATGGC. Residues: CASSEAASEGYG. The full CDR3 sequence reads CASSEAASEGYGYTF.